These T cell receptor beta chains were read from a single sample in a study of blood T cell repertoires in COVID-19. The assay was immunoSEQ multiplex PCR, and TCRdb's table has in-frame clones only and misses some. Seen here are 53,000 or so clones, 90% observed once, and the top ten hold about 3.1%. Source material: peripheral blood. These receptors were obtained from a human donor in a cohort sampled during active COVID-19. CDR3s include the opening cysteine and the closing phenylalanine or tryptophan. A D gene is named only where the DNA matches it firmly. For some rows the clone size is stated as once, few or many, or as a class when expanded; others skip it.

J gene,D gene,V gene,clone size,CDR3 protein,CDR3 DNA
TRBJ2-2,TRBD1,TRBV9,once,CASSLGQGAAGELFF,TGTGCCAGCAGCCTCGGACAGGGGGCTGCCGGGGAGCTGTTTTTT
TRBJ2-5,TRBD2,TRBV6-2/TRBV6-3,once,CASSSASGGSLKETQYF,TGTGCCAGCAGTTCCGCTAGCGGGGGGTCATTAAAAGAGACCCAGTACTTC
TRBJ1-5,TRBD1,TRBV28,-,CASSPTGGSNQPQHF,TGTGCCAGCTCTCCGACAGGGGGAAGCAATCAGCCCCAGCATTTT
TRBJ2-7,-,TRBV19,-,CATGSQEGASYEQYF,TGTGCCACCGGCTCTCAGGAGGGGGCATCCTACGAGCAGTACTTC
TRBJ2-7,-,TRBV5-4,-,CASSPASGYEQYF,TGTGCCAGCAGCCCAGCCTCAGGGTACGAGCAGTACTTC
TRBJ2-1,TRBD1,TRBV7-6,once,CASSFLQGVGYNEQFF,TGTGCCAGCAGCTTCCTCCAGGGGGTGGGCTACAATGAGCAGTTCTTC
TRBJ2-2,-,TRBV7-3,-,CASSSIAETNTGELFF,TGTGCCAGCAGCAGCATAGCGGAGACGAACACCGGGGAGCTGTTTTTT
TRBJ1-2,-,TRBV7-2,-,CASSLEVVVRSVVGYTF,TGTGCCAGCAGCTTAGAGGTGGTGGTGAGGAGCGTGGTTGGCTACACCTTC
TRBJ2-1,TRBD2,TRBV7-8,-,CASSLAPTGGQFF,TGTGCCAGCAGCTTAGCGCCGACGGGGGGGCAGTTCTTC
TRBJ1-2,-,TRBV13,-,CASSLLKGIYGYTF,TGTGCCAGCAGCTTGCTTAAGGGGATCTATGGCTACACCTTC
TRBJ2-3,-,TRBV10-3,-,CAISAYPGPQGADTQYF,TGTGCCATCAGTGCCTACCCTGGCCCTCAGGGCGCGGATACGCAGTATTTT
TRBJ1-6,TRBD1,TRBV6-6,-,CASSYSDRGYNSPLHF,TGTGCCAGCAGTTACTCGGACAGGGGCTATAATTCACCCCTCCACTTT
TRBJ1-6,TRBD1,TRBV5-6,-,CASSADRATSRPLHF,TGTGCCAGCAGCGCAGACAGGGCTACGAGTAGGCCCCTCCACTTT
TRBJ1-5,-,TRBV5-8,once,CASRSTGKENQPQHF,TGTGCCAGCAGGTCTACAGGGAAAGAGAATCAGCCCCAGCATTTT
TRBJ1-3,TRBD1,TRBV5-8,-,CASSFDRVPGNTIYF,TGTGCCAGCAGCTTCGACAGGGTTCCTGGAAACACCATATATTTT
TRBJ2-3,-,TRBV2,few,CASTPSTDTQYF,TGTGCCAGCACCCCGAGCACAGATACGCAGTATTTT
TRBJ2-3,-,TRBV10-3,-,CAATGSAGDSLSTDTQYF,TGTGCCGCCACGGGGTCGGCAGGGGATTCCCTAAGCACAGATACGCAGTATTTT
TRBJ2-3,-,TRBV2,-,CASIRPPSTDTQYF,TGTGCCAGCATCAGGCCACCTAGCACAGATACGCAGTATTTT
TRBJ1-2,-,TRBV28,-,CASSLIQQGGGYTF,TGTGCCAGCAGTTTAATTCAACAGGGCGGCGGCTACACCTTC
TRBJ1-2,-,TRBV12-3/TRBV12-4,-,CASSGSDLSYTF,TGTGCCAGCAGCGGGTCTGACTTGAGCTACACCTTC
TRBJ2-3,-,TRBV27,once,CASRRGSSPTDTQYF,TGTGCCAGCAGACGGGGTTCCTCCCCCACAGATACGCAGTATTTT
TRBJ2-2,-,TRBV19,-,CASRGVQGAGELFF,TGTGCCAGTAGGGGGGTACAGGGAGCCGGGGAGCTGTTTTTT
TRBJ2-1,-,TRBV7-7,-,CASSLVLSNEQFF,TGTGCTAGCAGCTTAGTTTTATCCAATGAGCAGTTCTTC
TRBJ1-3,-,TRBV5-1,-,CASSLGASGNTIYF,TGCGCCAGCAGCTTGGGTGCGTCTGGAAACACCATATATTTT
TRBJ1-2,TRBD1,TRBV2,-,CASSEKGARGYTF,TGTGCCAGCAGTGAGAAGGGGGCAAGAGGCTACACCTTC
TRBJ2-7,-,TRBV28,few,CASSSLRFYEQYF,TGTGCCAGCAGTTCACTACGCTTCTACGAGCAGTACTTC
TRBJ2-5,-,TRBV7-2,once,CASSLAQSGQETQYF,TGTGCCAGCAGCTTAGCTCAATCGGGCCAAGAGACCCAGTACTTC
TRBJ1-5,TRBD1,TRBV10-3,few,CAITTESTGGLNQPQHF,TGTGCCATCACCACTGAATCGACAGGGGGTTTAAATCAGCCCCAGCATTTT
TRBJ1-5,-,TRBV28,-,CASVAVRLSNQPQHF,TGTGCCAGCGTAGCGGTCAGGCTTAGCAATCAGCCCCAGCATTTT
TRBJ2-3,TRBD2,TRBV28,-,CASSFSGSTDTQYF,TGTGCCAGCAGTTTTAGCGGGAGCACAGATACGCAGTATTTT